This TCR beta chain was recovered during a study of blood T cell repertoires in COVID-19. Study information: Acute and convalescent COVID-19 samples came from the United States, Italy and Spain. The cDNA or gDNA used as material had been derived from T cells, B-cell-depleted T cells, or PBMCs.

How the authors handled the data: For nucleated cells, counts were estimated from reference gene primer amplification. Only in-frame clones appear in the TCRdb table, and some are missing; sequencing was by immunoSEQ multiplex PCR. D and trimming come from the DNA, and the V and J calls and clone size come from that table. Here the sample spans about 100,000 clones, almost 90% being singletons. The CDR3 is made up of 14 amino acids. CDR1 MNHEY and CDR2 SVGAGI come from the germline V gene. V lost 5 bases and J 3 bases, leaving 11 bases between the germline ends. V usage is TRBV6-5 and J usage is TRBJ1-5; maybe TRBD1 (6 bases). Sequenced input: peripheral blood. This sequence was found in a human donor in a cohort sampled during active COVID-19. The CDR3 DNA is TGTGCCAGCAGTACAACAGGGTTCAATCAGCCCCAGCATTTT. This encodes CASSTTGFNQPQHF.